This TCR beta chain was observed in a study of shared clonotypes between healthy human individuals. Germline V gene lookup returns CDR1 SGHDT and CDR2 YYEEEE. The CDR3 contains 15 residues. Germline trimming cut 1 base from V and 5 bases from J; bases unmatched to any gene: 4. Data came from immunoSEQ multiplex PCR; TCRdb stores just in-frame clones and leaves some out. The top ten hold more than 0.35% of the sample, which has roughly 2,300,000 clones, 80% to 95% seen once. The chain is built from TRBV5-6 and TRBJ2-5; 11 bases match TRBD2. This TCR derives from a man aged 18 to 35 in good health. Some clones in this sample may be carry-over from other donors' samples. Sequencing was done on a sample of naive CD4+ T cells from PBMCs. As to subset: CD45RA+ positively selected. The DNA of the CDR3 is TGTGCCAGCAGCTTGACTAGCGGGAGTGGGGAGACCCAGTACTTC. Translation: CASSLTSGSGETQYF.